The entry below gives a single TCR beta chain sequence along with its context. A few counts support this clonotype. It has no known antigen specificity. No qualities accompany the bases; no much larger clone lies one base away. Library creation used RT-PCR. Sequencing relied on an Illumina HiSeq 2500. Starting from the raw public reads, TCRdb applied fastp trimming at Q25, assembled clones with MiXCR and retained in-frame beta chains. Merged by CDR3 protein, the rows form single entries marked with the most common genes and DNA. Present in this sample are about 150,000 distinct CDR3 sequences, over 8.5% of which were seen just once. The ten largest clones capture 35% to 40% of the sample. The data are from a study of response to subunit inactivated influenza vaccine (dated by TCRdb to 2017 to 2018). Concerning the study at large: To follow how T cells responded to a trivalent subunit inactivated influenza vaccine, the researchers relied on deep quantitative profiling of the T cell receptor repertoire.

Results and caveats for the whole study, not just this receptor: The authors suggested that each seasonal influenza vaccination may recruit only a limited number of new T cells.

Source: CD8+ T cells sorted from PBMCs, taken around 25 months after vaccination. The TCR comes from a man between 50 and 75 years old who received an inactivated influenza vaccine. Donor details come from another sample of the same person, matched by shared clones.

The CDR3 protein is CSVRGDTGELFF. The DNA reads as follows: TGCAGCGTGAGGGGAGACACCGGGGAGCTGTTTTTT. The rearranged segments are TRBV29-1 and TRBJ2-2, with the D call perhaps TRBD1 or TRBD2, as 5 bases match in each case. V was cut back by 6 bases and J by 3 bases, leaving a gap of 8 bases between them. From its cysteine to its phenylalanine, the CDR3 spans 12 amino acids. The read is trimmed to its CDR3 DNA, 36 bases read in frame from base 1. CDR1 and CDR2, per the germline V gene, are SQVTM and ANQGSEA.